These 21 T cell receptor beta chains were all obtained from the same sample, sequenced in a study of blood T cells in healthy people across ages. A second about 7 to 11 cycle PCR used barcoded and J-beta primers. TCRdb independently ran MiXCR on the 5' RACE reads; one entry per CDR3 protein. The table records about 1.7 million distinct CDR3 sequences, over 25% of them present only once. Input material: blood. The receptors stem from a woman in her twenties or thirties in good health.

Many counts were recorded for this clonotype. CDR3 sequence (DNA): TGCGCCAGCAGTCCGATAAGACAGGGCGGGAACACTGAAGCTTTCTTT. Amino acid sequence: CASSPIRQGGNTEAFF. The chain has TRBV10-2 and TRBJ1-1; 7 positions match TRBD1. With 5 bases clipped from V and 1 base from J, the junction kept 10 bases outside the gene matches. In germline, CDR1 is WSHSY, CDR2 SAAADI. This CDR3 is 16 amino acids long.

Only a few counts were recorded for this clonotype. This rearrangement joins TRBV6-1 to TRBJ2-3; maybe TRBD2 (6 bases). This CDR3 region has 14 residues. Per the germline V gene, CDR1 is MNHNS and CDR2 is SASEGT. Deletions cut 6 bases from V and 5 bases from J, with 15 bases between. The CDR3 loop is CASRDGTFIDTQYF. In DNA form, the CDR3 reads TGTGCCAGCAGGGACGGGACTTTTATAGATACGCAGTATTTT.

In its sample, this clonotype was seen many times. This chain uses TRBV29-1 with TRBJ2-5; 8 nucleotides align to TRBD2. The ends lost 6 bases at V and 4 bases at J; junction bases unmatched: 7. Germline CDR1 is SQVTM and CDR2 is ANQGSEA. The CDR3 extends over 13 amino acids. Here the CDR3 DNA reads TGCAGCGTGAGACCGCTAGCGGGAGAGACCCAGTACTTC. This codes for CSVRPLAGETQYF. Filled out from reference TRBV29-1 and TRBJ2-5, the complete variable domain reads SAVISQKPSRDICQRGTSLTIQCQVDSQVTMMFWYRQQPGQSLTLIATANQGSEATYESGFVIDKFPISRPNLTFSTLTVSNMSPEDSSIYLCSVRPLAGETQYFGPGTRLLVL.

This clonotype was found a few times. V is TRBV7-9 and J is TRBJ2-5; D is possibly TRBD1 or TRBD2 (6 bases each). Trimming removed 5 bases from V and 4 bases from J, with 17 bases in between. In germline, CDR1 is SEHNR, CDR2 FQNEAQ (reference sequence). CDR3 length: 15 residues. Written as DNA, the CDR3 is TGTGCCAGCAGCAGATCACAGGGAGGTGGAGAGACCCAGTACTTC. This encodes CASSRSQGGGETQYF.

There are many counts of this clonotype. A single base separates this from a much larger clone, so it may be a read error. The chain uses TRBV6-2 or TRBV6-3 and TRBJ2-1, with D perhaps matching TRBD1 or TRBD2 (6 bases each). Per the germline V gene, CDR1 is MNHEY and CDR2 is SVGEGT. V shed 4 bases and J shed 6 bases, with 16 bases lying between them. CDR3 size: 15 residues. Here the CDR3 reads CASSSKGEAGNEQFF. The CDR3 region has the DNA TGTGCCAGCAGTTCGAAGGGGGAAGCGGGCAATGAGCAGTTCTTC.

This clonotype was observed a few times. The gene calls are TRBV5-1 and TRBJ1-5; D remains unclear. Per the germline V gene, CDR1 is SGHRS and CDR2 is YFSETQ. V lost 6 bases and J 8 bases, leaving 9 bases between the germline ends. The CDR3 has 11 amino acids. The DNA for the CDR3 is TGCGCCAGCACCCTAAGTAAGCCCCAGCATTTT. Its translation is CASTLSKPQHF.

This rearrangement joins TRBV12-3 or TRBV12-4 to TRBJ1-1; D perhaps matches TRBD1 (6 bases). Trimming took off 0 bases at V and 6 bases at J, with 8 bases between the two ends. The CDR3 is 13 residues long. CDR3 amino acids: CASSLAGGPEAFF. CDR3 DNA sequence: TGTGCCAGCAGTTTAGCTGGGGGCCCTGAAGCTTTCTTT.

As to this clonotype: At one end the junction does not follow the germline gene, possibly because of a read error. The V gene is TRBV6-6, the J gene TRBJ2-3, with D uncertain. The CDR3 runs to 15 residues. CDR1 is MNHNY and CDR2 is SVGAGI in the germline V gene (reference sequence). CDR3 DNA: TGTGTCAGCAGTCAAATACAGACTGGCACAGATACGCAGTATTTT. Amino acids: CVSSQIQTGTDTQYF.

This clonotype has a count of ten or more. The gene calls are TRBV12-3 or TRBV12-4 and TRBJ2-7; TRBD2 might be the D (5 bases). The CDR3 is 13 amino acids. The V end was cut by 6 bases, the J end by 1 base, with 10 bases between. DNA for the CDR3: TGTGCCAGCAGGGACTTTAGGTCCTACGAGCAGTACTTC. The encoded protein is CASRDFRSYEQYF.

The chain joins TRBV6-1 to TRBJ1-2; possible D gene TRBD1, 6 bases. The CDR3 covers 13 residues. V lost 10 bases and J lost 4, with 16 bases in between. Germline lookup yields CDR1 MNHNS and CDR2 SASEGT. In nucleotides, the CDR3 is TGTGCCACCCAACAGGGCTATACCTATGGCTACACCTTC. Protein product: CATQQGYTYGYTF.

The chain couples TRBV6-2 or TRBV6-3 to TRBJ2-4, with D possibly TRBD1 on 6 matching bases. Per germline, CDR1 MNHEY and CDR2 SVGEGT. There are 17 residues in the CDR3. V lost 4 bases and J lost 8, with 24 bases in between. CDR3: CASSSVRQGWRSDIQYF. The CDR3 coding sequence is TGTGCCAGCAGTTCGGTCCGGCAGGGGTGGAGGTCAGACATTCAGTACTTC.

The rearrangement joins TRBV5-5 to TRBJ2-1; 10 bases agree with TRBD2. Germline CDR1 reads SGHKS; CDR2 reads YYEKEE (reference sequence). V was clipped by 4 bases and J by 9 bases; unmatched bases: 13. The CDR3 is made up of 16 amino acids. The CDR3 spells CASSRVGWRLAGEQFF. CDR3 in DNA: TGTGCCAGCAGCCGTGTGGGTTGGCGACTAGCGGGTGAGCAGTTCTTC.

This chain joins TRBV12-3 or TRBV12-4 and TRBJ2-5; 7 positions match TRBD1. J lost 11 bases, V lost 10 bases, and 22 bases had no gene match. This CDR3 region has 15 residues. The chain's CDR3 is CATRDSLRGNNEQYF. In DNA form, the CDR3 reads TGTGCCACCCGGGACAGCCTGAGGGGGAACAATGAGCAGTACTTC.

This clonotype was counted only a few times. The V and J genes are TRBV12-3 or TRBV12-4 and TRBJ2-4; D is perhaps TRBD1 or TRBD2 (5 bases each). The CDR3 contains 16 residues. The V end was cut by 7 bases, the J end by 0 bases, with 16 bases between. The CDR3 here is CASNDSEGRAKNIQYF. CDR3 bases: TGTGCCAGCAACGATTCTGAGGGGCGAGCCAAAAACATTCAGTACTTC.

This clonotype was found many times. The gene calls are TRBV29-1 and TRBJ2-5, with 11 bases fitting TRBD2. Germline-derived CDR1 and CDR2 are SQVTM and ANQGSEA. The CDR3 is made up of 13 amino acids. Germline trimming cut 6 bases from V and 3 bases from J; bases unmatched to any gene: 3. Written as DNA, the CDR3 is TGCAGCGTCCTGACTAGCGGGGAAGAGACCCAGTACTTC. It codes for CSVLTSGEETQYF.

The chain recombines TRBV29-1 with TRBJ1-2; 7 bases are a match to TRBD1. CDR3 length: 15 residues. The V gene end was trimmed by 1 base and the J gene end by 6 bases; junction bases not matched to a gene: 11. The germline V gene encodes CDR1 SQVTM and CDR2 ANQGSEA. The CDR3 loop reads CSVEASQGRAHGYTF. In nucleotides, the CDR3 is TGCAGCGTTGAAGCCTCACAGGGGAGGGCGCATGGCTACACCTTC.

This chain joins TRBV9 and TRBJ2-5; 10 positions agree with TRBD2. Germline V gene sequence: CDR1 SGDLS, CDR2 YYNGEE. Trimming at V came to 0 bases and at J to 0 bases, leaving 8 bases not matched to a gene. CDR3 length: 18 residues. The CDR3, as DNA: TGTGCCAGCAGCGTAGTGGCTAGCGGGGGCCAATACCAAGAGACCCAGTACTTC. Protein: CASSVVASGGQYQETQYF.

The chain is built from TRBV6-1 and TRBJ2-7; 9 positions agree with TRBD2. CDR1 MNHNS and CDR2 SASEGT come from the germline V gene. J gave up 3 bases and V 6 bases, and 12 bases lay outside the gene matches. CDR3 size: 16 residues. CDR3 residues: CASSPSGAFIRYEQYF. For the CDR3, the DNA is TGTGCCAGCAGCCCTAGCGGGGCCTTCATCCGCTACGAGCAGTACTTC.

As to this clonotype: Possible read error: a much larger clone is one base away. The V call is TRBV20-1, the J call TRBJ2-5; D may correspond to TRBD1 or TRBD2 (6 bases each). Germline lookup yields CDR1 DFQATT and CDR2 SNEGSKA (reference sequence). The CDR3 is 13 amino acids. V was pared by 3 bases and J by 11 bases, with 19 bases between. The CDR3 here is CSARWGALNEQYF. The CDR3 DNA is TGCAGTGCTAGGTGGGGGGCCCTGAATGAGCAGTACTTC.

This clonotype turned up a few times. Sequence at one end of the junction differs from germline and may be a read error. The chain employs TRBV12-3 or TRBV12-4 and TRBJ2-3, with TRBD2 matching 9 bases. The CDR3 consists of 12 residues. The CDR3, as DNA: TGTGCCAGCAGGTTAGCGGGGGCAGCGCAGTATTTT. Its translation: CASRLAGAAQYF.

This clonotype has a count of ten or more. The V call is TRBV20-1, the J call TRBJ2-5; D unclear. The CDR3 has 14 amino acids. Germline assignment: CDR1 DFQATT and CDR2 SNEGSKA (reference sequence). V dropped 0 bases and J dropped 5 bases, with 13 bases sitting between them. CDR3 loop: CSARDPRQAETQYF. The CDR3 DNA follows: TGCAGTGCTAGAGATCCCCGGCAGGCGGAGACCCAGTACTTC.